Below, 25 T cell receptor beta chains from the same sample are listed, as sequenced in a study of blood T cell repertoires in COVID-19. Using immunoSEQ multiplex PCR, the repertoire was profiled, and TCRdb retains in-frame clones only, with some absent. The sample consists of roughly 150,000 clones, around 83% of them appearing once. Sequenced material: peripheral blood. Receptors originate from a woman aged 70-85 years who had recovered from COVID-19.

This rearrangement joins TRBV30 to TRBJ1-1, with TRBD1 identical over 7 bases. V shed 3 bases and J 5 bases; nucleotides not matched to a gene: 6. Germline lookup yields CDR1 GTSNPN and CDR2 SVGIG (reference sequence). This CDR3 spans 13 amino acids. The CDR3, as DNA: TGTGCCTGGAGCCCAAACAGGGGAACTGAAGCTTTCTTT. This sequence encodes CAWSPNRGTEAFF.

This clone has just one count. J is TRBJ2-7 and V is TRBV1; TRBD2, as called in the table, went unchecked against the DNA. TRBV1 has pseudogene status. CDR3 length: 15 amino acids. The CDR3 coding sequence is TGCACCAGCAGACACGCGGGCGCAGGCTCCTACGAGCAGTACTTC. Translation gives CTSRHAGAGSYEQYF.

DNA of the CDR3: TGTGCCAGCTCACCCCGTCAGGGCCACTATGGCTACACCTTC. Protein product: CASSPRQGHYGYTF. The chain couples TRBV18 to TRBJ1-2, with a tentative D call TRBD1 (5 bases). V gave up 3 bases and J gave up 3 bases, with 11 bases separating them. The CDR3 runs to 14 residues. CDR1 is KGHSH and CDR2 is LQKENI in the germline V gene.

This chain uses TRBV29-1 with TRBJ1-1, with no clear D. The ends were cut back, 1 base at V and 1 base at J, with 7 bases in the middle. The CDR3 spans 13 residues. Per germline, CDR1 SQVTM and CDR2 ANQGSEA. The CDR3, as DNA: TGCAGCGTTGAAGCTTTGGCGAACACTGAAGCTTTCTTT. It encodes CSVEALANTEAFF.

CDR3 DNA: TGTGCCAGCAGCAGAGACAGGGGTCGAACCGGGGAGCTGTTTTTT. It translates to CASSRDRGRTGELFF. The chain employs TRBV7-7 and TRBJ2-2; 8 bases match TRBD1. This CDR3 is 15 amino acids long. J lost 5 bases, V lost 5 bases, and 7 bases had no gene match. In germline, CDR1 is SSHAT, CDR2 FNYEAQ (reference sequence).

This clone was counted once. This sequence joins TRBV7-9 and TRBJ1-3; 9 bases agree with TRBD1. V trimming: 6 bases; J trimming: 0 bases; junction bases outside the gene matches: 6. The CDR3 loop spans 16 amino acids. Germline values: CDR1 SEHNR, CDR2 FQNEAQ (reference sequence). Written as DNA, the CDR3 is TGTGCCAGCAGGGGGGACAGGGCCGACTCTGGAAACACCATATATTTT. Encoded protein: CASRGDRADSGNTIYF.

The chain has TRBV29-1 and TRBJ1-2; D possibly corresponds to TRBD1 (6 bases). Germline values: CDR1 SQVTM, CDR2 ANQGSEA. Trimming took 8 bases from V and 2 from J, leaving 9 bases between them. The CDR3 is made up of 11 amino acids. CDR3 in DNA: TGCAGCTCCACAGGGAACTATGGCTACACCTTC. This gives the protein CSSTGNYGYTF. Variable domain in full (rest from reference TRBV29-1 and TRBJ1-2): SAVISQKPSRDICQRGTSLTIQCQVDSQVTMMFWYRQQPGQSLTLIATANQGSEATYESGFVIDKFPISRPNLTFSTLTVSNMSPEDSSIYLCSSTGNYGYTFGSGTRLTVV.

V usage is TRBV6-5 and J usage is TRBJ1-1, with a tentative D call TRBD1 (6 bases). CDR1 and CDR2 from the germline V gene are MNHEY and SVGAGI. The CDR3 has 14 residues. V gave up 7 bases and J gave up 4 bases, with 16 bases separating them. The DNA for the CDR3 is TGTGCCAGCATCCAAAGGGGGGGAGGCACTGAAGCTTTCTTT. It specifies CASIQRGGGTEAFF.

This chain joins TRBV6-4 and TRBJ1-1; D remains unclear. The CDR3 consists of 13 residues. Germline V lookup: CDR1 MRHNA, CDR2 SNTAGT. The V gene lost 0 bases and the J gene lost 5 bases, with 7 bases spanning the gap. In DNA form, the CDR3 reads TGTGCCAGCAGTGACTCGCCCGGTACTGAAGCTTTCTTT. It translates to CASSDSPGTEAFF.

The sample holds one count of this clone. The chain has TRBV30 and TRBJ1-1, with no clear D. Looked up from germline, CDR1 is GTSNPN and CDR2 is SVGIG (reference sequence). There are 13 residues in the CDR3. V was shortened by 1 base and J by 5 bases, with 11 bases between the two germline ends. CDR3 sequence reads: CAWSGPGRTEAFF. The CDR3 DNA is TGTGCCTGGAGTGGTCCGGGAAGGACTGAAGCTTTCTTT.

The chain joins TRBV10-3 to TRBJ2-7; no clear D gene. The length of the CDR3 is 14 residues. CDR1 is ENHRY and CDR2 is SYGVKD in the germline V gene. V lost 2 bases, J lost 0 bases, and 8 bases lay in between. The CDR3 DNA sequence: TGTGCCATCAGTGAGCGGCAGGACTCCTACGAGCAGTACTTC. This gives the protein CAISERQDSYEQYF.

This chain joins TRBV3-1 (or the pseudogene TRBV3-2) and TRBJ2-3; the match to TRBD2 covers 10 bases. The CDR3 extends over 17 amino acids. The trim removed 4 bases at V and 2 bases at J, leaving 9 bases unmatched. Germline-derived CDR1 and CDR2 are LGHDT and YNNKEL (reference sequence). In nucleotides, the CDR3 is TGTGCCAGCAGCCGTGGGGGTAGCGGGGGGTCCACAGATACGCAGTATTTT. Its translation: CASSRGGSGGSTDTQYF.

About this clone: The sample contains more than one DNA sequence encoding this CDR3. The V and J genes are TRBV18 and TRBJ1-2; 7 nucleotides align to TRBD1. The CDR3 sequence is 13 residues long. CDR1 is KGHSH, CDR2 LQKENI, per germline. Unmatched junction bases numbered 5, after V lost 6 bases and J lost 4 bases. CDR3 bases: TGTGCCAGCTCGCCCGACAGGGCCTATGGCTACACCTTC. Its protein product is CASSPDRAYGYTF.

The V and J genes are TRBV6-5 and TRBJ2-7; 9 bases match TRBD1. CDR1 MNHEY and CDR2 SVGAGI come from the germline V gene. This CDR3 has 16 residues. The J segment lost 5 bases and the V segment lost 0 bases, leaving 8 bases of the junction unmatched. CDR3 sequence: CASSYSVTGGYHEQYF. The CDR3 coding sequence is TGTGCCAGCAGTTACTCGGTAACAGGGGGCTACCACGAGCAGTACTTC.

Only one count was recorded for this clone. This rearrangement joins TRBV21-1 to TRBJ1-4. TRBV21-1 is described as a pseudogene. The CDR3 loop spans 13 amino acids. In nucleotides, the CDR3 is TGTGCCAGCAGCCCTCGGGGGGCCGGGAAACTGTTTTTT. Translation: CASSPRGAGKLFF.

V is TRBV3-1 (or the pseudogene TRBV3-2) and J is TRBJ2-5; 8 positions match TRBD1. V was pared by 3 bases and J by 5 bases, with 8 bases of the junction left unmatched. There are 15 residues in the CDR3. Germline values: CDR1 LGHDT, CDR2 YNNKEL (reference sequence). The CDR3, as DNA: TGTGCCAGCAGCCAGACCGGGACAGGTGGGGAGACCCAGTACTTC. Amino acids: CASSQTGTGGETQYF.

This sequence joins TRBV5-4 and TRBJ1-2, with D maybe TRBD1 (5 bases). The CDR3 contains 14 residues. The germline V and J ends were trimmed by 5 bases and 4 bases, with 15 bases remaining between them. Germline CDR1 SGHNT, CDR2 YYREEE (reference sequence). Here the CDR3 reads CASRTRWGGYGYTF. The DNA for the CDR3 is TGTGCCAGCAGGACACGCTGGGGCGGCTATGGCTACACCTTC.

This clone was seen a single time. The J gene is TRBJ1-5, the V gene TRBV5-1; TRBD1 aligns across 7 bases. The V gene's germline CDR1 is SGHRS and CDR2 YFSETQ. Trimming cost V 0 bases and J 7 bases; bases outside gene matches: 4. The CDR3 totals 14 residues. CDR3 bases: TGCGCCAGCAGCTTGGGACAGGGCTTCCAGCCCCAGCATTTT. The encoded protein is CASSLGQGFQPQHF.

This chain joins TRBV19 and TRBJ2-1; D unclear. CDR1 is LNHDA, CDR2 SQIVND, per germline (reference sequence). V was pared by 7 bases and J by 0 bases, with 16 bases between. The CDR3 spans 16 residues. The CDR3 nucleotides are TGTGCCAGTACCAAGACTGTCCGCACCTCCTACAATGAGCAGTTCTTC. This encodes CASTKTVRTSYNEQFF.

The chain has TRBV5-1 and TRBJ2-7, with D maybe TRBD2 (7 bases). There are 15 residues in the CDR3. V was trimmed by 4 bases and J by 2 bases, leaving 16 bases between them. Germline lookup yields CDR1 SGHRS and CDR2 YFSETQ. The CDR3 loop is CASSPMGGAAYEQYF. For the CDR3, the DNA is TGCGCCAGCAGCCCCATGGGGGGGGCCGCCTACGAGCAGTACTTC.

This clone was seen once. The chain joins TRBV6-2 or TRBV6-3 to TRBJ2-2; tentative D call: TRBD1 (5 bases). Germline lookup yields CDR1 MNHEY and CDR2 SVGEGT. Trimming pared 0 bases from V and 6 bases from J, leaving 11 bases between. The CDR3 runs 15 residues. In nucleotides, the CDR3 is TGTGCCAGCAGTTACTCGAGCAGGGCGGCCGGGGAGCTGTTTTTT. It specifies CASSYSSRAAGELFF.

V gene TRBV5-1 combines with J gene TRBJ2-1, with TRBD1 matching over 11 bases. The CDR3 extends over 15 amino acids. Germline V gene data show CDR1 as SGHRS and CDR2 as YFSETQ. V gave up 4 bases and J gave up 4 bases; unmatched junction bases: 4. CDR3 residues: CASSEGQGVYNEQFF. DNA of the CDR3: TGCGCCAGCAGCGAGGGACAGGGGGTTTACAATGAGCAGTTCTTC.

This chain uses TRBV5-6 with TRBJ2-5, with 9 bases aligning to TRBD1. V shed 6 bases, J shed 7 bases, and the junction held 10 bases outside the gene matches. The germline V gene has CDR1 SGHDT and CDR2 YYEEEE. This CDR3 has 14 residues. CDR3 amino acids: CASTMDRGRGTQYF. CDR3 in DNA: TGTGCCAGCACCATGGACAGGGGCCGTGGGACCCAGTACTTC.

The V call is TRBV7-9, the J call TRBJ2-5; TRBD2 aligns across 9 bases. Looked up from germline, CDR1 is SEHNR and CDR2 is FQNEAQ (reference sequence). The CDR3 covers 17 residues. The junction had 15 bases not matched to a gene; V was cut back by 5 bases and J by 5 bases. CDR3 coding DNA: TGTGCCAGCAGCCCTAATTGGGCGGGGGGGCGAACGGAGACCCAGTACTTC. Its protein is CASSPNWAGGRTETQYF.

The CDR3 nucleotides read TGTGCCAGCAGTCCCACGCGGGGGGTGGAGTACTTC. The encoded protein is CASSPTRGVEYF. The rearrangement uses TRBV27 and TRBJ2-7; 8 bases agree with TRBD2. The length of the CDR3 is 12 residues. The V gene end was trimmed by 5 bases and the J gene end by 11 bases; junction bases not matched to a gene: 8. CDR1 and CDR2 from the germline V gene are MNHEY and SMNVEV (reference sequence).